This T cell receptor (beta chain) stems from a study of shared clonotypes between healthy human individuals. Germline assignment: CDR1 MNHEY and CDR2 SVGAGI. Between the trimmed V and J ends, which lost 1 base and 3 bases, there was a span of 13 bases. CDR3 length equals 15 residues. Over several immunoSEQ plates, each subset's genomic DNA was distributed in even portions. The method was immunoSEQ multiplex PCR; TCRdb's version includes in-frame clones alone and lacks a portion of them. The sample lists some 2,000,000 clones, around 95% occurring once. CD4+ cells yielded CD45RA+ naive and CD45RA-negative memory subsets.

The rearrangement uses TRBV6-5 and TRBJ2-7, with D possibly being TRBD2 (5 bases). Input material: naive CD4+ T cells sorted from blood. Subset reported: CD45RA+ positively selected. The receptor comes from a man aged 18 to 29 in good health. CDR3 protein: CASSYWAGGYYEQYF. The CDR3 nucleotides are TGTGCCAGCAGTTACTGGGCAGGCGGGTACTACGAGCAGTACTTC.